One T cell receptor beta chain is described in this entry. Arm-PCR of CDR3 regions with iRepertoire HTBI primers generated TCR beta libraries. In TCRdb, the multiplex PCR reads were re-called with MiXCR into one record per CDR3 protein. The sample lists under 700,000 distinct CDR3 sequences; around 15% were seen once. Described time point: newly diagnosed GD, antithyroid drugs for less than 3 months. With RNA extracted from PBMCs as input, the TCR library was made. The sample comes from a study of regulatory T cells in long-lasting Graves disease. In germline, CDR1 is LGHDT, CDR2 YNNKEL (reference sequence). V was cut by 1 base and J by 5 bases, with 14 bases left in between. There are 16 residues in the CDR3. These data were also filed under a second study, of T cells in Graves' hyperthyroidism and ophthalmopathy. As that study records: The study left out patients who had uncontrolled infection, other autoimmune disease, pregnancy or lactation.

The chain is built from TRBV3-1 and TRBJ2-2; maybe TRBD2 (5 bases). The clonotype was recovered from a middle-aged woman with Graves disease. Sequenced material: peripheral blood mononuclear cells (PBMCs), taken at new diagnosis, from a patient treated with antithyroid drugs. This CDR3 is CASSQGTGIMTGELFF. As DNA, the CDR3 is TGTGCCAGCAGCCAAGGGACGGGAATAATGACCGGGGAGCTGTTTTTT.